The next 12 T cell receptor beta chains were all read from a single sample in a study of blood T cells in healthy people across ages. Through a sample-barcoded 5' primer and a J-beta primer mix, a second PCR was run for 7 to 11 cycles. TCRdb independently ran MiXCR on the 5' RACE reads; one entry per CDR3 protein. This table has some 1.4 million distinct CDR3 sequences, approximately 42% appearing once. The sequenced sample was blood. These receptors all stem from a young woman in good health.

In DNA form, the CDR3 reads TGCGCCAGCAGCTTGGGTCGGGCGGATTACCAAGAGACCCAGTACTTC. This codes for CASSLGRADYQETQYF. The rearrangement joins TRBV5-1 to TRBJ2-5, with D uncertain. CDR3 length: 16 amino acids. V was clipped by 0 bases and J by 0 bases, with 12 bases between them. Looked up from germline, CDR1 is SGHRS and CDR2 is YFSETQ.

This clonotype was counted between two and nine times. V gene TRBV7-9 combines with J gene TRBJ2-1, with TRBD2 as a possible D gene (6 bases). The CDR3 sequence is 15 residues long. Trimming removed 4 bases from V and 9 bases from J, with 19 bases in between. CDR1 and CDR2 from the germline V gene are SEHNR and FQNEAQ (reference sequence). DNA of the CDR3: TGTGCCAGCAGCTCCCGGGACTCCAACCACGGTGAGCAGTTCTTC. The encoded protein is CASSSRDSNHGEQFF.

Points on this clonotype: One end of the junction varies from germline; a read error may be responsible. The CDR3 loop reads CSVGYMAVQETRYF. The CDR3 coding sequence is TGCAGCGTTGGATATATGGCAGTCCAAGAGACCCGGTACTTC. This chain connects TRBV29-1 to TRBJ2-5; D not certain. Per the germline V gene, CDR1 is SQVTM and CDR2 is ANQGSEA. There are 14 residues in the CDR3.

This chain links TRBV20-1 with TRBJ2-5, with D perhaps TRBD2 (5 bases). The assigned J gene may be wrong: the sequence end matches TRBJ2-7 better. CDR3 size: 12 residues. In germline, CDR1 is DFQATT, CDR2 SNEGSKA (reference sequence). Here the CDR3 DNA reads TGCAGTGCAGTTCCCATAGCGTACGAGCAGTACTTC. Residues: CSAVPIAYEQYF.

The chain couples TRBV7-2 to TRBJ2-7; D ambiguous. CDR1 is SGHTA, CDR2 FQGNSA, per germline. The CDR3 length is 17 residues. The V and J ends lost 2 bases and 2 bases respectively, with 19 bases between them. The CDR3 nucleotides are TGTGCCAGCAGCTTACATCGTGAAAGACTTACTACCTACGAGCAGTACTTC. This translates into CASSLHRERLTTYEQYF. Filled out from reference TRBV7-2 and TRBJ2-7, the complete variable domain reads GAGVSQSPSNKVTEKGKDVELRCDPISGHTALYWYRQSLGQGLEFLIYFQGNSAPDKSGLPSDRFSAERTGGSVSTLTIQRTQQEDSAVYLCASSLHRERLTTYEQYFGPGTRLTVT.

This clonotype was counted a few times. V usage is TRBV4-2 and J usage is TRBJ1-2; no firm D call. Germline loops: CDR1 LGHNA, CDR2 YNFKEQ. Trimming removed 0 bases at V and 0 bases at J, with 11 bases between. This CDR3 spans 16 amino acids. CDR3 sequence: CASSQDPQAPNYGYTF. The CDR3 DNA reads TGTGCCAGCAGCCAAGATCCGCAGGCTCCTAACTATGGCTACACCTTC.

The rearrangement uses TRBV4-2 and TRBJ2-7, with TRBD2 identical over 9 bases. The V gene end was trimmed by 2 bases and the J gene end by 3 bases; junction bases not matched to a gene: 5. CDR1 is LGHNA and CDR2 is YNFKEQ in the germline V gene. The CDR3 is 15 residues long. CDR3 region: CASSQTETSGYEQYF. The DNA of the CDR3 is TGTGCCAGCAGCCAAACCGAGACTAGCGGCTACGAGCAGTACTTC.

With regard to this clonotype: A much bigger clone sits one base away, suggesting this may be a read error. V is TRBV20-1 and J is TRBJ1-2; D is undetermined. Germline V gene data show CDR1 as DFQATT and CDR2 as SNEGSKA (reference sequence). The CDR3 contains 15 residues. The ends were cut back, 7 bases at V and 0 bases at J, with 18 bases in the middle. CDR3 residues: CSGPPRQLANYGYTF. The DNA of the CDR3 is TGCAGTGGCCCCCCCAGGCAGCTTGCTAACTATGGCTACACCTTC.

Only a few counts were recorded for this clonotype. The J gene is TRBJ1-2, the V gene TRBV25-1; a weak D match, TRBD1 (5 bases). Germline V CDR1 and CDR2: MGHDK, SYGVNS. Trimming stripped 2 bases from V and 8 bases from J, with 12 bases between. This CDR3 has 13 amino acids. The DNA for the CDR3 is TGTGCCAGCAGTGAAACCGGGACGCAGGGCTACACCTTC. Protein: CASSETGTQGYTF.

The gene calls are TRBV3-1 and TRBJ2-5; TRBD1 is a possible D gene (5 bases). V dropped 3 bases and J dropped 5 bases, with 16 bases sitting between them. Germline CDR1 LGHDT, CDR2 YNNKEL (reference sequence). This CDR3 is built from 15 residues. CDR3 DNA: TGTGCCAGCAGCCACCCCCAGGGCCCGGTGGAGACCCAGTACTTC. Encoded protein: CASSHPQGPVETQYF.

V and J are TRBV11-2 and TRBJ2-2; weak D call: TRBD2 (6 bases). CDR1 is SGHAT, CDR2 FQNNGV, per germline. Trimming cost V 5 bases and J 0 bases, with 13 bases left between them. This CDR3 is 16 amino acids long. The CDR3 is CASSHPGLANTGELFF. CDR3 nucleotide sequence: TGTGCCAGCAGCCACCCGGGACTCGCGAACACCGGGGAGCTGTTTTTT.

This clonotype was seen a single time. At one boundary the junction diverges from the germline segment, which might be a read error. The chain links TRBV4-1 to TRBJ2-1; possibly TRBD1 or TRBD2 for D (6 bases each). The CDR3 length is 18 residues. CDR1 is MGHRA and CDR2 is YSYEKL in the germline V gene. CDR3 nucleotide sequence: TGCGCCAGCAGCCAAGATCGTGGAGGGGGGAACTGGAACAATGAGCGGTTCTTC. It encodes CASSQDRGGGNWNNERFF.